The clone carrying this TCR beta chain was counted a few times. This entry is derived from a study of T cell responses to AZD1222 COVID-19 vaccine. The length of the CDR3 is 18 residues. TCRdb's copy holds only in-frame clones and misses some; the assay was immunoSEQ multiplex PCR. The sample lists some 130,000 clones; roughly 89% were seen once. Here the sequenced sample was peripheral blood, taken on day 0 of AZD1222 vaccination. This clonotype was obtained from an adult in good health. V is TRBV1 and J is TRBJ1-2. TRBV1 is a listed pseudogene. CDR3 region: CTSSQDPPHSIGVDGYTF. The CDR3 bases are TGCACCAGCAGCCAAGACCCTCCCCACAGTATTGGGGTGGATGGCTACACCTTC.